These 18 T cell receptor beta chains share one sample of origin, sequenced in a study of esophageal squamous cell carcinoma under preoperative chemotherapy. TCRdb recomputed calls from the PCR reads with MiXCR, one row per CDR3 protein. The data contain about 18,000 distinct CDR3 sequences, about half of them singletons. Time point reported: after preoperative PTX-NDP chemotherapy. The sample was collected from a patient given preoperative chemotherapy. The receptors come from a human donor with esophageal squamous cell carcinoma. The donor label of this sample is uncertain.

Turning to this clonotype: This is likely a read error, given that the CDR3 carries no conserved phenylalanine or tryptophan at its end. The rearrangement joins TRBV7-2 to TRBJ2-5, with D hard to call. The V end was cut by 1 base, the J end by 0 bases, with 3 bases between. CDR1 and CDR2 (germline): SGHTA, FQGNSA. The CDR3 is 13 amino acids. CDR3 sequence: CASSLDYQETQYS. The CDR3 DNA is TGTGCCAGCAGCTTAGACTACCAAGAGACCCAGTACTCC.

The chain employs TRBV6-5 and TRBJ2-5, with D uncertain. CDR3 length: 14 amino acids. CDR1 and CDR2 from the germline V gene are MNHEY and SVGAGI. Trimming took 0 bases from V and 11 from J, leaving 16 bases between them. CDR3 loop: CASSYSSAYNEQYF. CDR3 DNA sequence: TGTGCCAGCAGTTACTCCTCGGCATACAATGAGCAGTACTTC.

J is TRBJ1-6 and V is TRBV30; 8 nucleotides align to TRBD1. The V gene's germline CDR1 is GTSNPN and CDR2 SVGIG (reference sequence). This CDR3 spans 14 amino acids. The V and J ends lost 2 bases and 5 bases, in that order; junction bases with no gene match: 2. In DNA form, the CDR3 reads TGTGCCTGGAGTAAGGGACAGGATAATTCACCCCTCCACTTT. This codes for CAWSKGQDNSPLHF.

This sequence joins TRBV7-1 and TRBJ2-2; D is unclear. The J call is in doubt because the DNA end fits TRBJ2-3 better. TRBV7-1 carries the ORF label, with uncertain function. The CDR3 spans 13 residues. The CDR3 here is CANEAVSTGTQYF. For the CDR3, the DNA is TGTGCCAACGAGGCTGTGAGCACCGGTACGCAGTATTTT.

J is TRBJ2-5 and V is TRBV7-8; 8 bases match TRBD2. The DNA end favors TRBJ2-7, so the J call may be wrong. The CDR3 is 15 amino acids. Germline V CDR1 and CDR2: SGHVS, FQNEAQ. CDR3 nucleotides: TGTGCCAGCAGCCCGGGGGGGGGGCGGCAGGACGAGCAGTACTTC. It specifies CASSPGGGRQDEQYF.

As for this clonotype: Since no conserved phenylalanine or tryptophan closes the CDR3, a read error is the likely cause. This chain uses TRBV12-3 or TRBV12-4 with TRBJ2-5; the match to TRBD2 covers 14 bases. J lost 1 base, V lost 2 bases, and 9 bases had no gene match. The CDR3 covers 19 residues. Written as DNA, the CDR3 is TGTGCCAGCAGTTTAAGCACCCCGGGACTAGCGGGAGTCCAAGAGACCCAGTACCTC. This encodes CASSLSTPGLAGVQETQYL.

This clonotype was counted a few times. This chain joins TRBV11-3 and TRBJ2-3; 11 nucleotides align to TRBD2. Unmatched junction bases numbered 6, after V lost 5 bases and J lost 2 bases. Germline V gene data show CDR1 as SGHNT and CDR2 as YENEEA. CDR3 length: 16 residues. The CDR3 sequence is CASSPRLAGNTDTQYF. CDR3 nucleotide sequence: TGTGCCAGCAGCCCGAGACTAGCGGGAAACACAGATACGCAGTATTTT.

The chain has TRBV7-9 and TRBJ2-5; TRBD2 matches at 9 bases. The J call may not be correct, given that the DNA end is closer to TRBJ2-1. Germline-derived CDR1 and CDR2 are SEHNR and FQNEAQ (reference sequence). The CDR3 runs 18 residues. The CDR3 DNA reads TGTGCCAGCAGCTCCCCCCGGGGGCTAGCGGGACAGACCAATGAGCAGTTCTTC. Translation gives CASSSPRGLAGQTNEQFF.

The gene calls are TRBV6-1 and TRBJ2-7; D may be TRBD2 (5 bases). The CDR3 is 15 amino acids. Germline CDR1 is MNHNS and CDR2 is SASEGT. Trimming shortened V by 5 bases and J by 6 bases, and 20 bases separated the two germline ends. As DNA, the CDR3 is TGTGCCAGCAGTCGCGCGGTCCCCATTGAGGGCGAGCAGTACTTC. It is translated as CASSRAVPIEGEQYF.

J is TRBJ2-3 and V is TRBV7-8; TRBD2 might be the D (5 bases). This CDR3 contains 14 residues. Germline V gene lookup returns CDR1 SGHVS and CDR2 FQNEAQ. As DNA, the CDR3 is TGTGCGGGCAGCGGTGGCCGTAGCACAGATACGCAGTATTTT. Amino acids: CAGSGGRSTDTQYF.

The V call is TRBV28, the J call TRBJ2-3, with a weak D call TRBD1 (6 bases). The assigned J gene may be wrong: the sequence end matches TRBJ2-7 better. The germline gives CDR1 MDHEN, CDR2 SYDVKM. This CDR3 spans 12 amino acids. The CDR3 spells CASETQGHEQYF. The CDR3 DNA reads as TGTGCCAGCGAGACTCAGGGGCACGAGCAGTACTTC.

Of note for this clonotype: One end of the junction fails to match germline, which may point to a read error. The CDR3 coding sequence is TGTGCCAGCGGGGCACGACGGGGCGGGGACCAAGATACCCAGTACTTC. Amino acid sequence: CASGARRGGDQDTQYF. V gene TRBV7-2 combines with J gene TRBJ2-3; D possibly corresponds to TRBD2 (6 bases). With the DNA end fitting TRBJ2-5 better, the J assignment may be wrong. The CDR3 length is 16 residues. The V gene's germline CDR1 is SGHTA and CDR2 FQGNSA.

The rearrangement joins TRBV29-1 to TRBJ2-4; 7 bases align to TRBD2. The end of the DNA aligns better with TRBJ2-1, so the J call may be wrong. The CDR3 runs to 13 residues. Germline CDR1 is SQVTM and CDR2 is ANQGSEA. For the CDR3, the DNA is TGCACCCGGGGGAGGGGTCTTGGTGGTGAGCAGTTCTTC. Its protein is CTRGRGLGGEQFF.

Comment on this clonotype: A junction boundary mismatches the germline segment, possibly from a read error. In DNA, the CDR3 is TGTGCCTGCAGTCGGTGCGAGAAAGATACGCAGTATTTT. Translation: CACSRCEKDTQYF. The chain employs TRBV6-4 and TRBJ2-3; no reliable D call. Germline CDR1 reads MRHNA; CDR2 reads SNTAGT. This CDR3 is built from 13 residues.

V usage is TRBV7-7 and J usage is TRBJ2-1; the D is unclear. Germline loops: CDR1 SSHAT, CDR2 FNYEAQ (reference sequence). V lost 1 base to trimming and J lost 5 bases, with 12 bases between them. CDR3 length: 15 residues. The CDR3 coding sequence is TGTGCCAGCAGCTTAGGTATCAACAGAAACAATGAGCAGTTCTTC. It codes for CASSLGINRNNEQFF.

This clonotype showed up just a few times. The CDR3 DNA follows: TGTGCCAGTATGCGCGGGGTAGGCTTGGGAGAGCAGTACTTC. It yields the protein CASMRGVGLGEQYF. J is TRBJ2-5 and V is TRBV7-2, with D possibly TRBD2 on 6 matching bases. Germline values: CDR1 SGHTA, CDR2 FQGNSA. The CDR3 sequence is 14 residues long. Deletions cut 9 bases from V and 11 bases from J, with 25 bases between. The whole variable domain, filled in from reference TRBV7-2 and TRBJ2-5, reads GAGVSQSPSNKVTEKGKDVELRCDPISGHTALYWYRQSLGQGLEFLIYFQGNSAPDKSGLPSDRFSAERTGGSVSTLTIQRTQQEDSAVYLCASMRGVGLGEQYFGPGTRLLVL.

The chain uses TRBV7-2 and TRBJ2-7; D tentatively fits TRBD1 or TRBD2 (5 bases each). Germline V gene lookup returns CDR1 SGHTA and CDR2 FQGNSA. This CDR3 has 14 residues. The V and J ends lost 6 bases and 0 bases respectively, with 12 bases between them. CDR3: CASSRDPSSYEQYF. The CDR3 DNA is TGTGCCAGCAGTAGGGACCCAAGCTCCTACGAGCAGTACTTC. The entire variable domain, with the rest obtained from reference TRBV7-2 and TRBJ2-7, is as follows: GAGVSQSPSNKVTEKGKDVELRCDPISGHTALYWYRQSLGQGLEFLIYFQGNSAPDKSGLPSDRFSAERTGGSVSTLTIQRTQQEDSAVYLCASSRDPSSYEQYFGPGTRLTVT.

CDR3 amino acids: CASSLSLAGTGTQYF. DNA of the CDR3: TGTGCCAGCAGCTTAAGTCTAGCGGGAACCGGTACGCAGTATTTT. This chain joins TRBV7-3 and TRBJ2-3; 9 bases align to TRBD2. The CDR3 totals 15 residues. V lost 1 base and J lost 8; bases outside the gene matches: 7. Germline CDR1 reads SGHTA; CDR2 reads FQGTGA.